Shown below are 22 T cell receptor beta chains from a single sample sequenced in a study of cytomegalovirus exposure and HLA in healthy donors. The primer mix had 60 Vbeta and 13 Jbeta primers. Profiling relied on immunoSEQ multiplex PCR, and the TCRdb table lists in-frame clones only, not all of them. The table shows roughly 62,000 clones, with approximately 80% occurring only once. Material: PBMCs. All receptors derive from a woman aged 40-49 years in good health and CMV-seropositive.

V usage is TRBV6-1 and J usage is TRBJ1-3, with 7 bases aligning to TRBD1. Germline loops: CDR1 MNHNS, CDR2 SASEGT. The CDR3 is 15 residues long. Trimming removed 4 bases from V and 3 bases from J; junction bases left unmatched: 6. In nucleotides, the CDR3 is TGTGCCAGCAGTGCAACTGGACAGGTTGGAAACACCATATATTTT. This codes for CASSATGQVGNTIYF.

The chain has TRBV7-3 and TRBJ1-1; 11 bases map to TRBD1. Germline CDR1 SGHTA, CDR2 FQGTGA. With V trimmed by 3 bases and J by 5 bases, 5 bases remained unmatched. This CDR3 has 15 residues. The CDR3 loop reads CASSFSGTGGTEAFF. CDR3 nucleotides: TGTGCCAGCAGCTTCTCCGGGACAGGGGGTACTGAAGCTTTCTTT.

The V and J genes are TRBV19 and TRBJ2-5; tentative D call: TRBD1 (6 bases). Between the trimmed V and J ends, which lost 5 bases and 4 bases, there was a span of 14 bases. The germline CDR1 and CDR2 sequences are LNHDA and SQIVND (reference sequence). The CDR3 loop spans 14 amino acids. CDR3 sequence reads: CASSFGTPPETQYF. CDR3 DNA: TGTGCCAGTAGTTTCGGGACACCCCCAGAGACCCAGTACTTC.

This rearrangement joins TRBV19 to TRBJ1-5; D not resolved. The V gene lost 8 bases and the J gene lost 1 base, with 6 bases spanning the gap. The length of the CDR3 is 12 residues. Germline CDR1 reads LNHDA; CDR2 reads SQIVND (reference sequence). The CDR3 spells CASQWSNQPQHF. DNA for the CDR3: TGTGCCAGTCAGTGGAGCAATCAGCCCCAGCATTTT.

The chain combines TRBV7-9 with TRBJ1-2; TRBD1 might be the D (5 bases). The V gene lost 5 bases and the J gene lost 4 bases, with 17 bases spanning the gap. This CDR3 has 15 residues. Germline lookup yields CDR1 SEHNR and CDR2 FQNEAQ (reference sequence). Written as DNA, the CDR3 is TGTGCCAGCAGCCCGGAGGGGCCTCCCCTCTATGGCTACACCTTC. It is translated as CASSPEGPPLYGYTF.

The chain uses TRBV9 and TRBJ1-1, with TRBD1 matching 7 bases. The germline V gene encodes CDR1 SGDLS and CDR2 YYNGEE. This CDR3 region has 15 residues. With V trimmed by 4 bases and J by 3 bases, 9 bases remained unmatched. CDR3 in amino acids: CASSPQTGRYTEAFF. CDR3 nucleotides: TGTGCCAGCAGCCCACAGACAGGGAGGTACACTGAAGCTTTCTTT.

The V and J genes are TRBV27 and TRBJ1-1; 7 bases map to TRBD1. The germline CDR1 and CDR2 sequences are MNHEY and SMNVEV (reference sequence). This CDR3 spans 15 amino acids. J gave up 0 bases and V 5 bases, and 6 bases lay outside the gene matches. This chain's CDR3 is CASSPSGQMNTEAFF. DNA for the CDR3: TGTGCCAGCAGTCCCTCGGGACAGATGAACACTGAAGCTTTCTTT.

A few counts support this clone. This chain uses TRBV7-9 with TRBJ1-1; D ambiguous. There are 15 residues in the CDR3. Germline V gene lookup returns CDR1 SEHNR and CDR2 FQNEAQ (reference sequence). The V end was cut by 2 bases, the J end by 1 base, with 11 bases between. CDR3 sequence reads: CASSLNADSNTEAFF. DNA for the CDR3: TGTGCCAGCAGCTTAAACGCAGACTCGAACACTGAAGCTTTCTTT.

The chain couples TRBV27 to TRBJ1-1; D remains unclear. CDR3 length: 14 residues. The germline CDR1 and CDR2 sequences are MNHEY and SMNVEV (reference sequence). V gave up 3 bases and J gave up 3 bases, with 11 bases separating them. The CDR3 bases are TGTGCCAGCAGTTTGGAGTCCATGTACACTGAAGCTTTCTTT. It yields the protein CASSLESMYTEAFF.

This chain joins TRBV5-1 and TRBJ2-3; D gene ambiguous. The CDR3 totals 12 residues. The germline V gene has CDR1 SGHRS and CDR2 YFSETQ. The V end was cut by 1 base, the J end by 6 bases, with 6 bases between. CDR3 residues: CASSLSVDTQYF. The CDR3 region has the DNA TGCGCCAGCAGCTTGTCTGTGGATACGCAGTATTTT.

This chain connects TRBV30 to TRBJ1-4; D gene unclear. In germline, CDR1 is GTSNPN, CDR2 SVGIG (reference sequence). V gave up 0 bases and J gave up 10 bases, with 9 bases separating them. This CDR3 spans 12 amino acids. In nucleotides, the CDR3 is TGTGCCTGGAGTGTACGGGGTGGAAAACTGTTTTTT. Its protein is CAWSVRGGKLFF.

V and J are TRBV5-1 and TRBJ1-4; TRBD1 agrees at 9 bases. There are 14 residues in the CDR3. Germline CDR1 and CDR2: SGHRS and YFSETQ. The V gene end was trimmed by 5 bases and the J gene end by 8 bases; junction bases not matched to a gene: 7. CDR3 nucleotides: TGCGCCAGCAGACGGGGACAGGGTATCGAAAAACTGTTTTTT. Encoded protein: CASRRGQGIEKLFF.

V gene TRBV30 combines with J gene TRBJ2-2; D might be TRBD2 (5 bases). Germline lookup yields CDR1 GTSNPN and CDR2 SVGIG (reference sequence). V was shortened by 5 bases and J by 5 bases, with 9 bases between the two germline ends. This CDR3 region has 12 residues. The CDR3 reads CAWDSGTGELFF. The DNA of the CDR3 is TGTGCCTGGGACTCGGGGACCGGGGAGCTGTTTTTT.

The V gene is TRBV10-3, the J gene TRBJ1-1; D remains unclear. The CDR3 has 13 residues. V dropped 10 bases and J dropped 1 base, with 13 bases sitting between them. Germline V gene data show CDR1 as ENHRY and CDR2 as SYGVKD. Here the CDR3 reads CATSLGENTEAFF. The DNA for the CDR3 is TGTGCCACCTCCCTCGGGGAGAACACTGAAGCTTTCTTT.

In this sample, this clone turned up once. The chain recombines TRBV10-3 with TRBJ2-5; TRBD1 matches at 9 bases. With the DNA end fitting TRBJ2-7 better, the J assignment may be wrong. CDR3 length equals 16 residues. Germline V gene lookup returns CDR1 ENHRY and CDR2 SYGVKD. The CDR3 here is CAISGRDREHSYEQYF. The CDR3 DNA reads TGTGCCATCAGCGGAAGGGACAGGGAGCACTCCTACGAGCAGTACTTC.

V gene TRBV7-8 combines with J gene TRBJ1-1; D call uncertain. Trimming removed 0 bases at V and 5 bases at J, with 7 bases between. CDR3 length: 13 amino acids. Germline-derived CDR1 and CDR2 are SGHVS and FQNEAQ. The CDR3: CASSLALGTEAFF. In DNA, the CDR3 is TGTGCCAGCAGCTTAGCACTAGGGACTGAAGCTTTCTTT.

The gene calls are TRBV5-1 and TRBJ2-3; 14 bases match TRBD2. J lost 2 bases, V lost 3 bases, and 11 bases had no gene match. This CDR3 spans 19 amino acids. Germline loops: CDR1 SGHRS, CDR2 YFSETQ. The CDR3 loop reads CASSSPPGLAGVPTDTQYF. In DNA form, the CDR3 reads TGCGCCAGCAGCTCCCCACCGGGACTAGCGGGGGTGCCCACAGATACGCAGTATTTT.

The CDR3 region has the DNA TGCGCCAGCAGCTTGCTAGGGGGTTTGGATTCACCCCTCCACTTT. Encoded protein: CASSLLGGLDSPLHF. The rearrangement uses TRBV5-1 and TRBJ1-6; D perhaps matches TRBD1 (6 bases). The CDR3 is made up of 15 amino acids. V was cut by 1 base and J by 8 bases, with 13 bases left in between. Germline CDR1 and CDR2: SGHRS and YFSETQ.

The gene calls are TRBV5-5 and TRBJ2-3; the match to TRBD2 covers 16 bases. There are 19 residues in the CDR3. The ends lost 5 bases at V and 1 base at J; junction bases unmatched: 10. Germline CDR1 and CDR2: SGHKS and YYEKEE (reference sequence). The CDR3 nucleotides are TGTGCCAGCAGTCACGGGACTAGCGGGGGGGGAGTGGGCACAGATACGCAGTATTTT. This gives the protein CASSHGTSGGGVGTDTQYF.

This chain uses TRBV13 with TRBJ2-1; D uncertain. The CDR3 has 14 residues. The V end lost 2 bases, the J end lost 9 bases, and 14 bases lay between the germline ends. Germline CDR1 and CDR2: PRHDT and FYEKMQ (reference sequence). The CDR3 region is CASSLRLGYGEQFF. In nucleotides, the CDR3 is TGTGCCAGCAGCTTACGGCTAGGTTATGGTGAGCAGTTCTTC.

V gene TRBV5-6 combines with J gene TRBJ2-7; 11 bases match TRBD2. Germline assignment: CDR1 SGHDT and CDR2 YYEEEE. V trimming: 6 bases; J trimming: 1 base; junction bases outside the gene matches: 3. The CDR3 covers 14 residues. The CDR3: CASMRLAGSYEQYF. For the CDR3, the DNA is TGTGCCAGCATGAGACTAGCGGGATCCTACGAGCAGTACTTC.

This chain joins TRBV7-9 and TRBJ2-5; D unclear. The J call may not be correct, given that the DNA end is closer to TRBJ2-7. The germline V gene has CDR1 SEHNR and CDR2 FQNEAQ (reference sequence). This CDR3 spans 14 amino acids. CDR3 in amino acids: CASSSPAKDYEQYF. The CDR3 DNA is TGTGCCAGCAGCTCCCCCGCGAAGGACTACGAGCAGTACTTC.